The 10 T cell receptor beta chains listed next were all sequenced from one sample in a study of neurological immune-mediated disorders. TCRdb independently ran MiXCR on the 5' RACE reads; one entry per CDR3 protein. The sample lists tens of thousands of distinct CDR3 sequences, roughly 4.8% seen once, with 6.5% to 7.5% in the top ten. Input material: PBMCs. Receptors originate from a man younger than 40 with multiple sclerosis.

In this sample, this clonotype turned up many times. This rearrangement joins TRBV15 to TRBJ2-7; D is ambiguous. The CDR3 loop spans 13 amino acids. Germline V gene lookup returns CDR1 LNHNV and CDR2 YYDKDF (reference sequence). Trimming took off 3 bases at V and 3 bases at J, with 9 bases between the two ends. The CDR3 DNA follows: TGTGCCACCAGCAGGGACGGCTTCTACGAGCAGTACTTC. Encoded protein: CATSRDGFYEQYF.

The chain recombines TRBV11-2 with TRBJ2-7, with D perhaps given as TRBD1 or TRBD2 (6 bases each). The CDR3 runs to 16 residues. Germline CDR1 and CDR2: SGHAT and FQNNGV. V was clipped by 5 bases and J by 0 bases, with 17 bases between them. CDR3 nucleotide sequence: TGTGCCAGCAGCCACCGAGGGGGGCGGAACTCCTACGAGCAGTACTTC. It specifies CASSHRGGRNSYEQYF.

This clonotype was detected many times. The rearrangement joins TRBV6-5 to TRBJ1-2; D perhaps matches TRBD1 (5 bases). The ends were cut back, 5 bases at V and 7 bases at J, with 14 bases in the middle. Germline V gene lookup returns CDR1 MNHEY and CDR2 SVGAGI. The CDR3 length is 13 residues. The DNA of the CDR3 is TGTGCCAGCAGTCCCGGTCAGGGCGGTGGCTACACCTTC. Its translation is CASSPGQGGGYTF.

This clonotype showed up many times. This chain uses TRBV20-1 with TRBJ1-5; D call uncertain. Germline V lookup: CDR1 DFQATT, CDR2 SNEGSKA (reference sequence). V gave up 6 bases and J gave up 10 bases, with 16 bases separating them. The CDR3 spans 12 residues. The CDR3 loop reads CSATRTADPQHF. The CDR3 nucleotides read TGCAGTGCCACCCGGACCGCCGACCCCCAGCATTTT.

CDR3 loop: CASSQQRGMWPQHF. The CDR3 bases are TGCGCCAGCAGCCAACAAAGGGGGATGTGGCCCCAGCATTTT. The chain combines TRBV4-1 with TRBJ1-5; perhaps TRBD1 as D (6 bases). CDR1 MGHRA and CDR2 YSYEKL come from the germline V gene. V shed 2 bases and J shed 9 bases, with 14 bases lying between them. The CDR3 has 14 residues.

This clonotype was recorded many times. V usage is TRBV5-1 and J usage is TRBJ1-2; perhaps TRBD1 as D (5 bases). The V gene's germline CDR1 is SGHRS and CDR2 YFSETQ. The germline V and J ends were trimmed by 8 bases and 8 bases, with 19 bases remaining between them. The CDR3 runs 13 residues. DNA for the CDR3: TGCGCCAGTGCTGCTACAGGACCTGGGGGCTACACCTTC. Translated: CASAATGPGGYTF.

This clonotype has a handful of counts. The CDR3 bases are TGTGCCAGCAGTTTGGGGGCGCGGGTTGAGGCTTTCTTT. It specifies CASSLGARVEAFF. The rearrangement joins TRBV27 to TRBJ1-1; tentatively, D is TRBD1 (6 bases). V was trimmed by 3 bases and J by 11 bases, leaving 16 bases between them. The CDR3 loop spans 13 amino acids. Germline CDR1 and CDR2: MNHEY and SMNVEV (reference sequence).

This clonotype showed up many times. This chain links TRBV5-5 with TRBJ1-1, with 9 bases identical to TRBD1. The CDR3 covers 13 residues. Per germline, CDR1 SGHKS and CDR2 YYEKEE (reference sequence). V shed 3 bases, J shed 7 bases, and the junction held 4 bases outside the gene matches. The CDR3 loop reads CASSYGTGNEAFF. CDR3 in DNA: TGTGCCAGCAGCTACGGGACAGGGAATGAAGCTTTCTTT.

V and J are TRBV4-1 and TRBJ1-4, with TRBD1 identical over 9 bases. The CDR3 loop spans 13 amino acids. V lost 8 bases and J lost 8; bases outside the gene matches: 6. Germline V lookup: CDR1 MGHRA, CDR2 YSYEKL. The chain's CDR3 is CASGRDRAEKLFF. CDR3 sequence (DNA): TGCGCCAGCGGCCGGGACAGGGCCGAAAAACTGTTTTTT.

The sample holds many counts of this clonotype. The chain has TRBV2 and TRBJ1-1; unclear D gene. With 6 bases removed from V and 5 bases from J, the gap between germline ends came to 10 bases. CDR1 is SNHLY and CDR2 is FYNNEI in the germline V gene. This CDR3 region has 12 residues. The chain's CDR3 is CASRVWRTEAFF. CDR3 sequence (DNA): TGTGCCAGCAGGGTATGGAGGACTGAAGCTTTCTTT.